The sequence of this TCR beta chain was determined in a study of cytomegalovirus exposure and HLA in healthy donors. Study results and limitations: Reports showed the classifier diagnosing cytomegalovirus status with high specificity and sensitivity. While the bulk of TCR sequences proved rare, some public TCRs turned up in many donors. The study flagged around 150 TCR beta chains as cytomegalovirus-associated.

Remarks on this clone: What it binds is unknown.

The donors were in the roughly 110-subject validation cohort; that cohort was separate from the roughly 660-subject first cohort. This CDR3 has 14 residues. Trimming removed 2 bases from V and 2 bases from J, with 9 bases in between. CDR1 and CDR2 (germline): SNHLY, FYNNEI. Generated by immunoSEQ multiplex PCR, the TCRdb table keeps only in-frame clones and is missing some. Of 160,000 or so clones in the sample, just under 90% were seen once. This clonotype was sampled from a woman aged 30 to 39 in good health and CMV-seronegative. Sequencing input: PBMCs. This chain connects TRBV2 to TRBJ1-2, with D possibly matching TRBD1 (6 bases). CDR3 amino acids: CASSESGANYGYTF. The CDR3 bases are TGTGCCAGCAGTGAATCAGGGGCCAACTATGGCTACACCTTC.